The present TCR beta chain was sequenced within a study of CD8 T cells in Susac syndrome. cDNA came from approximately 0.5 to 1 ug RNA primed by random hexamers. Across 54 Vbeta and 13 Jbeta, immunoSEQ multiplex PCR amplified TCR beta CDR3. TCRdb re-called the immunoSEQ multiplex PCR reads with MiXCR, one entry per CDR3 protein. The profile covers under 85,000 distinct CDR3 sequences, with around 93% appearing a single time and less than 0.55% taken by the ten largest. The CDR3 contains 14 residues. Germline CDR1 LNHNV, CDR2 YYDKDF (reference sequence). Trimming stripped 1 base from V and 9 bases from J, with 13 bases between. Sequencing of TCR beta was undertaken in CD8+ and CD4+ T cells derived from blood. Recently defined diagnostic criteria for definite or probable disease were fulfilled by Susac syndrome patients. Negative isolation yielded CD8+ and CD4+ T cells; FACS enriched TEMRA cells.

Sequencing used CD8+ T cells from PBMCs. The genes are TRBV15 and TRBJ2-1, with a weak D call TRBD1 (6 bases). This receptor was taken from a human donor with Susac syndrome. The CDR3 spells CATSRVQGRIEQFF. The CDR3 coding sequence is TGTGCCACCAGCAGAGTCCAGGGGCGAATTGAGCAGTTCTTC. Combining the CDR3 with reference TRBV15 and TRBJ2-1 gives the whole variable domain DAMVIQNPRYQVTQFGKPVTLSCSQTLNHNVMYWYQQKSSQAPKLLFHYYDKDFNNEADTPDNFQSRRPNTSFCFLDIRSPGLGDTAMYLCATSRVQGRIEQFFGPGTRLTVL.